A single sample is the source of the 22 T cell receptor beta chains below, sequenced in a study of cytomegalovirus exposure and HLA in healthy donors (dated 2017 in TCRdb). Library prep was done by the immunoSEQ multiplex PCR assay. A mixture of 60 forward primers for TCR Vbeta segments and 13 reverse primers for TCR Jbeta segments was used in the multiplex PCR. TCRdb retrieved this table from immuneACCESS and kept in-frame rearrangements only. Not all clones are present; in checked studies, unresolved V genes account for under half, and no reason is known for the remainder. Within this sample are about 120,000 clones, with 77% of them counted one time only. The ten largest make up roughly 5.2% of the sample. Sequenced sample: PBMCs. These TCRs come from a man aged 18 to 29 in good health and CMV-seropositive.

Only a few counts were recorded for this clone. The chain couples TRBV5-8 to TRBJ1-1, with TRBD1 identical over 7 bases. Germline V gene lookup returns CDR1 SGHTS and CDR2 YDEGEE. J lost 3 bases, V lost 3 bases, and 8 bases had no gene match. The length of the CDR3 is 15 residues. CDR3 sequence: CASSSGQVFYTEAFF. As DNA, the CDR3 is TGTGCCAGCAGCTCTGGACAGGTTTTTTACACTGAAGCTTTCTTT.

V is TRBV7-9 and J is TRBJ2-3; tentatively, D is TRBD1 (5 bases). With 1 base removed from V and 1 base from J, the gap between germline ends came to 12 bases. CDR3 size: 16 residues. CDR1 and CDR2 from the germline V gene are SEHNR and FQNEAQ (reference sequence). The CDR3 loop is CASSLGLGRGTDTQYF. CDR3 DNA: TGTGCCAGCAGCTTAGGTTTGGGCAGGGGCACAGATACGCAGTATTTT.

This chain connects TRBV25-1 to TRBJ2-3; D is uncertain. CDR1 and CDR2 (germline): MGHDK, SYGVNS. The ends were cut back, 4 bases at V and 2 bases at J, with 7 bases in the middle. The CDR3 length is 13 residues. CDR3 sequence: CASSGSITDTQYF. CDR3 sequence (DNA): TGTGCCAGCAGTGGGTCTATCACAGATACGCAGTATTTT.

This rearrangement joins TRBV6-5 to TRBJ2-1; the D is unclear. The CDR3 sequence is 13 residues long. The V and J ends lost 3 bases and 10 bases respectively, with 13 bases between them. The V gene's germline CDR1 is MNHEY and CDR2 SVGAGI. The CDR3 is CASSYTPQLEQFF. The CDR3, as DNA: TGTGCCAGCAGTTATACCCCACAGTTGGAGCAGTTCTTC.

The chain joins TRBV10-3 to TRBJ2-1, with D perhaps TRBD2 (5 bases). Trimming took off 6 bases at V and 5 bases at J, with 11 bases between the two ends. The germline CDR1 and CDR2 sequences are ENHRY and SYGVKD. The CDR3 length is 13 residues. The CDR3: CAIRPTGNNEQFF. CDR3 nucleotides: TGTGCCATCAGACCAACCGGGAACAATGAGCAGTTCTTC.

This clone was detected only once. The chain couples TRBV19 to TRBJ2-4, with D uncertain. CDR3 size: 14 residues. Germline CDR1 reads LNHDA; CDR2 reads SQIVND (reference sequence). V lost 1 base to trimming and J lost 4 bases, with 8 bases between them. This CDR3 is CASSIATRKNIQYF. The CDR3 DNA follows: TGTGCCAGTAGTATAGCTACGCGGAAAAACATTCAGTACTTC.

V and J are TRBV5-8 and TRBJ2-1, with D possibly matching TRBD1 (5 bases). The germline CDR1 and CDR2 sequences are SGHTS and YDEGEE. The CDR3 contains 15 residues. The V end was cut by 1 base, the J end by 7 bases, with 15 bases between. The CDR3 region has the DNA TGTGCCAGCAGCTTGTGGATCAAGGGGTGGAATGAGCAGTTCTTC. It is translated as CASSLWIKGWNEQFF.

This clone was seen a few times. The chain joins TRBV11-3 to TRBJ2-3; no firm D call. Germline CDR1 SGHNT, CDR2 YENEEA. The germline V and J ends were trimmed by 3 bases and 4 bases, with 5 bases remaining between them. The CDR3 sequence is 12 residues long. This CDR3 is CASSLQADTQYF. The CDR3 nucleotides are TGTGCCAGCAGCTTGCAGGCAGATACGCAGTATTTT.

The chain couples TRBV28 to TRBJ2-1, with TRBD1 matching 8 bases. After removal of 3 bases from V and 4 bases from J, the junction contained 2 bases not matched to a gene. The germline V gene encodes CDR1 MDHEN and CDR2 SYDVKM. CDR3 length: 14 amino acids. The CDR3 DNA follows: TGTGCCAGCAGTTTTGGACAGGGATACAATGAGCAGTTCTTC. Amino acids: CASSFGQGYNEQFF.

The genes are TRBV7-2 and TRBJ2-7; 9 bases line up with TRBD2. The CDR3 runs to 14 residues. Germline loops: CDR1 SGHTA, CDR2 FQGNSA. V was clipped by 3 bases and J by 0 bases; unmatched bases: 0. This CDR3 is CASSFSGSSYEQYF. The CDR3 region has the DNA TGTGCCAGCAGCTTTAGCGGGAGCTCCTACGAGCAGTACTTC.

This clone has just a few counts. This sequence joins TRBV18 and TRBJ2-5; no reliable D call. The CDR3 covers 13 residues. Trimming took off 2 bases at V and 0 bases at J, with 4 bases between the two ends. The germline gives CDR1 KGHSH, CDR2 LQKENI. This CDR3 reads CASSPDYQETQYF. Written as DNA, the CDR3 is TGTGCCAGCTCACCAGACTACCAAGAGACCCAGTACTTC.

The chain couples TRBV20-1 to TRBJ1-1, with D maybe TRBD1 (6 bases). Between the trimmed V and J ends, which lost 6 bases and 7 bases, there was a span of 12 bases. Germline CDR1 DFQATT, CDR2 SNEGSKA (reference sequence). This CDR3 is built from 11 residues. CDR3 residues: CSAGRGGEAFF. The CDR3 coding sequence is TGCAGTGCAGGGAGAGGGGGTGAAGCTTTCTTT.

This CDR3 is CASSLLGGAGNTIYF. CDR3 in DNA: TGTGCCAGCAGCTTGCTGGGGGGGGCTGGAAACACCATATATTTT. V gene TRBV7-3 combines with J gene TRBJ1-3, with a weak D call TRBD1 (5 bases). The V end lost 3 bases, the J end lost 2 bases, and 11 bases lay between the germline ends. This CDR3 region has 15 residues. The germline V gene encodes CDR1 SGHTA and CDR2 FQGTGA.

The rearrangement links TRBV6-5 to TRBJ2-7; TRBD1 matches at 8 bases. V gave up 6 bases and J gave up 3 bases; unmatched junction bases: 4. The CDR3 length is 13 residues. Germline V lookup: CDR1 MNHEY, CDR2 SVGAGI. Here the CDR3 reads CASRGQVDYEQYF. CDR3 nucleotides: TGTGCCAGCAGGGGACAGGTGGACTACGAGCAGTACTTC.

This clone occurred once. The chain carries TRBV10-2 and TRBJ2-5; D perhaps matches TRBD2 (5 bases). The assigned J gene may be wrong: the sequence end matches TRBJ2-7 better. The CDR3 is made up of 12 amino acids. Germline CDR1 is WSHSY and CDR2 is SAAADI. The CDR3 is CASSRESYEQYF. In DNA, the CDR3 is TGCGCCAGCAGTCGGGAATCCTACGAGCAGTACTTC.

The chain couples TRBV27 to TRBJ2-1, with 10 bases lining up with TRBD2. This CDR3 comprises 15 residues. V trimming: 8 bases; J trimming: 3 bases; junction bases outside the gene matches: 7. CDR1 and CDR2 (germline): MNHEY, SMNVEV (reference sequence). The CDR3 DNA follows: TGTGCCAGCTTCACGCCTAGCGGGGGCTACAATGAGCAGTTCTTC. Protein: CASFTPSGGYNEQFF.

V and J are TRBV5-6 and TRBJ2-1, with a weak D call TRBD2 (6 bases). Trimming removed 5 bases from V and 6 bases from J, with 18 bases in between. The CDR3 consists of 15 residues. Per germline, CDR1 SGHDT and CDR2 YYEEEE. The CDR3 region is CASSPTGLSRNEQFF. CDR3 DNA: TGTGCCAGCAGTCCTACCGGACTATCCCGCAATGAGCAGTTCTTC.

The CDR3 region is CASSPFGGTETQYF. The CDR3 DNA sequence: TGTGCCAGCAGTCCGTTCGGGGGGACGGAGACCCAGTACTTC. This sequence joins TRBV28 and TRBJ2-5; 7 nucleotides align to TRBD2. V shed 5 bases, J shed 5 bases, and the junction held 8 bases outside the gene matches. This CDR3 region has 14 residues. The germline CDR1 and CDR2 sequences are MDHEN and SYDVKM.

The V and J genes are TRBV15 and TRBJ2-2; 8 bases align to TRBD1. Trimming removed 2 bases from V and 5 bases from J; junction bases left unmatched: 7. The germline gives CDR1 LNHNV, CDR2 YYDKDF (reference sequence). The CDR3 spans 16 residues. In nucleotides, the CDR3 is TGTGCCACCAGCAGACGGGGACAGGCGCGGACCGGGGAGCTGTTTTTT. Its protein product is CATSRRGQARTGELFF. Filled out from reference TRBV15 and TRBJ2-2, the complete variable domain reads DAMVIQNPRYQVTQFGKPVTLSCSQTLNHNVMYWYQQKSSQAPKLLFHYYDKDFNNEADTPDNFQSRRPNTSFCFLDIRSPGLGDTAMYLCATSRRGQARTGELFFGEGSRLTVL.

The CDR3 bases are TGCAGCGTTGAATTCCCCGGAGGGGGGGCTATCAATGAGCAGTTCTTC. Its protein is CSVEFPGGGAINEQFF. The V gene is TRBV29-1, the J gene TRBJ2-1; perhaps TRBD2 as D (7 bases). Germline V lookup: CDR1 SQVTM, CDR2 ANQGSEA. The germline V and J ends were trimmed by 2 bases and 6 bases, with 20 bases remaining between them. The CDR3 contains 16 residues.

V gene TRBV27 combines with J gene TRBJ2-7; TRBD1 might be the D (5 bases). Between the trimmed V and J ends, which lost 2 bases and 5 bases, there was a span of 13 bases. The CDR3 sequence is 14 residues long. The germline V gene encodes CDR1 MNHEY and CDR2 SMNVEV (reference sequence). The CDR3 reads CASSLIGALHEQYF. For the CDR3, the DNA is TGTGCCAGCAGTTTAATAGGGGCGCTCCACGAGCAGTACTTC.

The V gene is TRBV5-1, the J gene TRBJ2-1; D call uncertain. The CDR3 is made up of 16 amino acids. The V gene's germline CDR1 is SGHRS and CDR2 YFSETQ. V was cut by 2 bases and J by 4 bases, with 16 bases left in between. The CDR3 loop is CASSFIGSSEYNEQFF. In DNA form, the CDR3 reads TGCGCCAGCAGCTTTATTGGTAGCTCGGAATACAATGAGCAGTTCTTC.